This T cell receptor (beta chain) was identified in a study of blood T cell repertoires in COVID-19. Study-wide context: Specimens from acute and convalescent COVID-19 originated in the United States, Italy and Spain.

How the authors handled the data: The assay estimated nucleated cells by amplifying reference gene primers. TCRdb's table, derived via immunoSEQ multiplex PCR, lists solely in-frame clones and lacks some. The V and J calls and clone size come from that table; D and trimming were worked out from the DNA. The sample has 250,000 or so clones, roughly 90% seen once. In Seattle, patients joined the study during active infection and were tracked longitudinally. The TCR sequence derives from a woman aged 60-75 years with COVID-19, enrolled during active disease. The sequenced sample was peripheral blood.

Written as DNA, the CDR3 is TGTGCCAGCAGCCTTCCAGGATATGGCTACACCTTC. It encodes CASSLPGYGYTF. The V call is TRBV3-1 (or the pseudogene TRBV3-2), the J call TRBJ1-2, with unresolved D. Deletions cut 4 bases from V and 5 bases from J, with 8 bases between. The CDR3 loop spans 12 amino acids. Germline CDR1 LGHDT, CDR2 YNNKEL (reference sequence).